This T cell receptor (beta chain) was found in a study of graft-versus-host responses after intestinal transplantation. As to this clone: The antigen is not known.

Overall study results and limits: The study found high graft-versus-host to host-versus-graft clonal ratios in allografts of patients with graft-donor T cell macrochimerism.

Between the trimmed V and J ends, which lost 3 bases and 7 bases, there was a span of 10 bases. The V gene's germline CDR1 is WSHSY and CDR2 SAAADI. The CDR3 spans 13 residues. The protocol was immunoSEQ multiplex PCR, while the TCRdb copy is restricted to in-frame clones and leaves out a portion. Here the sample spans about 25,000 clones, around 94% being singletons. J is TRBJ1-5 and V is TRBV10-2, with D unresolved. The sample consisted of PBMCs, taken 30 days after intestinal transplant. The receptor comes from a human patient who received an intestinal transplant, so some T cells may come from the graft donor. The CDR3 sequence: CASSDLRGQPQHF. As DNA, the CDR3 is TGCGCCAGCAGTGACCTTAGAGGCCAGCCCCAGCATTTT.